This T cell receptor beta chain was recorded in a study of cytomegalovirus exposure and HLA in healthy donors (dated by TCRdb to 2017 to 2019). In the study overall: In an earlier analysis of fewer than 750 of the donors, about 260 Gb of sequence data and 117 million unique TCR beta sequences from 150 million to 200 million T cells were reported. An early release covering roughly 600 HLA-typed donors comprised approximately 300 gigabases of sequencing data and 85 million or so unique TCR sequences. The genetic ancestry cluster associated with self-reported Caucasian donors included around four fifths of the 398 genotyped donors. The aim of the study was to test whether cataloging public T cell receptors could identify signatures of past pathogen exposure. The study profiled the T cell repertoires of hundreds of subjects by immunosequencing and related them to cytomegalovirus serostatus. In addition to the first cohort of roughly 700 subjects, a separate validation cohort of approximately 130 different subjects was used. To predict cytomegalovirus infection status, the study combined high-throughput TCR immunosequencing, statistical association of individual TCRs with disease status, and machine learning. In a later analysis, previously published TCR beta repertoires from several hundred donors were re-analyzed and high-resolution HLA genotyping was added so that TCR occurrence patterns could be studied. In the later analysis, no new phenotypic data were used to find candidate immune exposures; instead, reliance was placed on TCR beta sequences and their occurrence across donors. In an earlier analysis of over 550 of the donors, high-throughput TCR beta sequencing was used to judge whether each TCR beta V gene segment behaved as functional or pseudogenic. Donor age, sex, ethnicity and CMV serostatus were collected together with the repertoire data. A later genetic analysis took genome-wide SNP genotypes for about 60% of the roughly 670 donors and used that subset as a discovery cohort. All discovery cohort repertoires had been generated on a single sequencing platform. HLA typing covered class I and class II loci at four-digit resolution. The number of typed donors differed by locus: about 620-640 for A, B, C, DRB1 and DQB1; approximately 540 for DQA1; some 610 for DPA1; and 400 to 480 for DPB1. Roughly 5 DR-DQ haplotypes were handled as single units for association and clustering because linkage in the cohort was strong. Across approximately 420 genotyped donors of the cohort, an average of about 220,000 unique TCR beta nucleotide sequences per donor were sequenced, and about a sixth of those sequences were non-productive. General findings and caveats noted by the study authors: In a later analysis, the rate of TCR association differed among HLA loci, with DRB1 alleles having the most associated TCRs and HLA-C alleles having the fewest. Several of the top co-occurrence clusters appeared to be linked to parvovirus B19, influenza, CMV and Epstein-Barr virus, according to a later analysis. A later genetic analysis associated a missense DCLRE1C variant with V-gene and J-gene trimming of TCR beta chains, and an independent cohort replicated the association. The study listed 150 to 200 TCR beta chains as associated with cytomegalovirus. Because counts were too low, seventeen rarely observed V segments, including chromosome 9 orphons, were excluded from the earlier analysis of some 590 of the donors. Compared with the 666-donor mean, donors in an Asian-associated ancestry cluster had fewer N-insertions in productive TCRs, according to a later genetic analysis. The sequencing pipeline was judged likely to have produced a cluster of highly shared sequence variants as a technical artifact. When HLA alleles, especially DR and DQ, strongly co-occurred, attributing TCR associations to individual alleles was difficult. It was suggested by the authors that the approach could potentially be generalized to other disease states and immunological phenotypes. Specific HLA alleles were associated with 15,000 to 20,000 TCR beta sequences at a false discovery rate of 0.05 in a later analysis. A few of the identified cytomegalovirus-associated TCR beta chains were confirmed in vitro to be specific for cytomegalovirus antigens. This cohort had only TCR beta chains sequenced, and the lack of alpha or paired-chain data limited which features could be detected. Linkage disequilibrium might explain the correlated functional status among segregating V segments, but an unknown experimental factor could not be ruled out. Some IMGT-functional V segments, including TRBV6-2 and TRBV6-3, could not be distinguished by the 87-base-pair reads and were therefore excluded. In a later analysis, HLA-associated TCR beta chains were found to be more clonally expanded and to have lower generation probabilities than equally common non-associated chains. Because HLA typing was unavailable for some donors at each locus, only the typed subset was used in association tests. In an earlier analysis of around 600 of the donors, most TCR beta V segments appeared in productive rearrangements about 87% or about 30% of the time, broadly matching IMGT annotations. Roughly uniform sequencing depth across donors was assumed in presence/absence analyses, although this assumption may not hold. Cytomegalovirus status was reported to be diagnosed by the classifier with high specificity and sensitivity in both the original and validation cohorts. Most TCR sequences were observed very rarely across donors, whereas some public TCRs were present in many individuals. A later analysis found that most CMV-associated TCR beta chains appeared HLA-restricted, with HLA associations seemingly driven largely by CMV exposure. The only immune exposure information available for the cohort was CMV serostatus. A further reported finding was that TCR beta sequences accurately predicted the HLA-A and HLA-B alleles for most subjects in the first cohort.

The cohort was made up of around 720 healthy bone marrow donors. Cohort members were all nominally healthy when sampled, although unrecorded immune exposures were likely present. The donor tested CMV seropositive and was one of the 289 seropositive cohort members. Every donor gave a peripheral blood sample, and the peripheral blood mononuclear cells from that sample were used for TCR beta sequencing. The Qiagen DNeasy Blood Extraction Kit was used to extract genomic DNA from the blood cell samples. With regard to this clone: Its antigen remains undetermined. No base-level quality is on record; no much larger clone is a single base apart.

The CDR3 measures 16 amino acids from cysteine to phenylalanine. The only DNA kept is the CDR3, 48 bases in frame from the first base. The junction shows trimming of 9 bases on V and 3 bases on J, plus 21 bases between the germline ends. CDR1 and CDR2, looked up from the germline V gene (reference sequence), are LNHDA and SQIVND. The method was the immunoSEQ multiplex PCR assay. For the multiplex PCR, a mixture combining 60 forward primers for TCR Vbeta segments and 13 reverse primers for TCR Jbeta segments was used. A multiplex PCR assay on genomic DNA amplified the CDR3 region of rearranged TCR beta genes. The Illumina HiSeq System was used to sequence the amplified TCR beta libraries as 87-base-pair reads. As for how the authors treated the data: A later analysis counted tens of millions of unique TCR beta chains across the 666 repertoires, and 10 million to 11 million of these chains were shared by at least two donors. Raw reads were error-corrected and collapsed into unique sequences with a nearest-neighbor algorithm that merged closely related sequences to remove PCR and sequencing errors. To assign V, D and J gene segments, CDR3 sequences were aligned to IMGT reference sequences. For a sequence to be retained, at least a six-nucleotide match to both a V gene segment and a J gene segment was required. A rearrangement counted as productive if the CDR3 had no stop codons and remained in frame with V and J, and every other rearrangement counted as non-productive. Following IMGT convention, CDR3 was defined as the stretch from the second conserved V-encoded cysteine up to the conserved J-encoded phenylalanine. In an earlier analysis of approximately 500 of the donors, sequences lacking an unambiguous match to a single V gene segment were excluded. In an earlier analysis of around 600 of the donors, V segments were called functional above 56.7% productive rearrangements and were called segregating when the between-donor standard deviation exceeded 5%. A statistical classification framework was built for diagnosing cytomegalovirus status from the catalog of TCR beta chain sequences. In a later analysis, V and J genes were assigned by comparing TCR nucleotide sequences against IMGT/GENE-DB human TR gene sequences. In a later analysis, CDR3 sequences and most-parsimonious VDJ recombination scenarios were assigned using the TCRdist pipeline. In a later analysis, every TCR beta chain was defined by the combination of its CDR3 amino acid sequence and its V-gene family, and reads without a unique V-gene family were dropped. As a way to deal with suspected cross-contamination and a sequencing artifact, a later analysis dropped more than 500 nucleotide sequences that were highly shared and had low generation probability. For each public chain, a later analysis derived a clonal expansion index from normalized ranks of inferred template counts within each repertoire. In a later analysis, generation probabilities were computed with a VDJ recombination model fitted to out-of-frame rearrangements, and the resulting probabilities were checked against IGoR. In a later analysis, hypergeometric tests were used to score TCR-TCR, TCR-HLA and TCR-CMV co-occurrence, with a repertoire-size bias correction applied to TCR pairs. False discovery rates were estimated in a later analysis by permuting HLA or CMV assignments 20 times. In a later analysis, co-occurring TCRs were grouped using DBSCAN, and TCRdist sequence similarity was added for clustering within HLA-allele-positive subsets. Repertoires with fewer than 30,000 or more than 120,000 public chains, plus five repertoires with anomalous nucleotide sharing, were excluded from co-occurrence clustering. As stored in TCRdb, this immuneACCESS dataset retains in-frame rearrangements with V and J assigned. A fraction of the clones does not appear; measured against another copy, unresolved V genes explain less than half of the discrepancy, and the remainder lacks a known reason. V, J and clone size are taken as reported in that table, and D and trimming were inferred from the DNA itself. For this sample the table gives about 170,000 clones, of which roughly 76% were detected only once. Just under 5% of the sample lies in the top ten.

The sequence was collected from a woman between 18 and 29 years old in good health and CMV-seropositive. Input material: PBMCs. The V gene is TRBV19 and the J gene is TRBJ2-1, and the D gene may be TRBD2, 5 bases matching. The nucleotide sequence is TGTGCCAGCGATCCACGAGGCGCCCGGGGCTACAATGAGCAGTTCTTC. Its protein product is CASDPRGARGYNEQFF. The entire variable domain, with the stretches around the CDR3 drawn from the reference TRBV19 and TRBJ2-1 proteins, is DGGITQSPKYLFRKEGQNVTLSCEQNLNHDAMYWYRQDPGQGLRLIYYSQIVNDFQKGDIAEGYSVSREKKESFPLTVTSAQKNPTAFYLCASDPRGARGYNEQFFGPGTRLTVL.